These 24 T cell receptor beta chains originate from one sample sequenced in a study of cytomegalovirus exposure and HLA in healthy donors. Primers included in the PCR were 60 Vbeta and 13 Jbeta primers. Assay used: immunoSEQ multiplex PCR; TCRdb lists only in-frame clones, some missing. The table lists 99,000 or so clones, over 60% of them singletons. The sequencing sample was made of PBMCs. Every receptor here comes from a male donor in good health and CMV-seropositive.

The J gene is TRBJ2-7, the V gene TRBV7-9; TRBD1 matches 8 bases. Germline V lookup: CDR1 SEHNR, CDR2 FQNEAQ (reference sequence). CDR3 length: 14 amino acids. V was clipped by 5 bases and J by 3 bases; unmatched bases: 6. The CDR3 reads CASSRPDRVYEQYF. CDR3 nucleotides: TGTGCCAGCAGCAGACCGGACAGGGTCTACGAGCAGTACTTC.

This clone was seen only a few times. V and J are TRBV5-6 and TRBJ1-4, with D possibly being TRBD1 (5 bases). The CDR3 is 14 amino acids. Between the trimmed V and J ends, which lost 4 bases and 8 bases, there was a span of 15 bases. The germline gives CDR1 SGHDT, CDR2 YYEEEE. The CDR3 protein is CASSRAGLGEKLFF. CDR3 sequence (DNA): TGTGCCAGCAGCCGCGCAGGGCTGGGGGAAAAACTGTTTTTT. The full variable domain, in which reference TRBV5-6 and TRBJ1-4 provide the parts outside the CDR3, is DAGVTQSPTHLIKTRGQQVTLRCSPKSGHDTVSWYQQALGQGPQFIFQYYEEEERQRGNFPDRFSGHQFPNYSSELNVNALLLGDSALYLCASSRAGLGEKLFFGSGTQLSVL.

Of note for this clone: The junction departs from the called germline gene at one end, perhaps through a read error. The genes are TRBV7-2 and TRBJ1-2, with TRBD1 matching 7 bases. This CDR3 is 13 amino acids long. CDR1 and CDR2 from the germline V gene are SGHTA and FQGNSA. CDR3 DNA: TGTGCCAGCAACTTAGGGACAGTCTATGGCTACACCTTC. Translating it yields CASNLGTVYGYTF.

This chain uses TRBV19 with TRBJ1-6, with 9 bases lining up with TRBD1. J was trimmed by 6 bases and V by 6 bases; bases with no gene match: 3. CDR1 and CDR2 (germline): LNHDA, SQIVND (reference sequence). The CDR3 extends over 14 amino acids. The CDR3 nucleotides read TGTGCCAGTAGGCTGGGACAGGGTAATTCACCCCTCCACTTT. As protein: CASRLGQGNSPLHF. The entire variable domain, with the rest obtained from reference TRBV19 and TRBJ1-6, is as follows: DGGITQSPKYLFRKEGQNVTLSCEQNLNHDAMYWYRQDPGQGLRLIYYSQIVNDFQKGDIAEGYSVSREKKESFPLTVTSAQKNPTAFYLCASRLGQGNSPLHFGNGTRLTVT.

This chain uses TRBV2 with TRBJ1-1; D not certain. From germline, CDR1 is SNHLY and CDR2 FYNNEI. Deletions cut 8 bases from V and 0 bases from J, with 10 bases between. The CDR3 is 13 residues long. Here the CDR3 reads CASRLFMNTEAFF. The CDR3 DNA reads as TGTGCCAGCCGGTTATTCATGAACACTGAAGCTTTCTTT.

The chain carries TRBV9 and TRBJ2-5; 12 positions agree with TRBD2. This CDR3 is built from 18 residues. Germline CDR1 is SGDLS and CDR2 is YYNGEE. The V and J ends lost 0 bases and 0 bases, in that order; junction bases with no gene match: 6. Written as DNA, the CDR3 is TGTGCCAGCAGCGTAGTTGCTAGCGGGGGGGAGTACCAAGAGACCCAGTACTTC. Translating it yields CASSVVASGGEYQETQYF.

The chain combines TRBV30 with TRBJ2-2; the D is unclear. CDR3 size: 12 residues. Trimming took 0 bases from V and 9 from J, leaving 8 bases between them. Germline values: CDR1 GTSNPN, CDR2 SVGIG (reference sequence). The CDR3 DNA follows: TGTGCCTGGAGTGTACGAGTCAGGGAGCTGTTTTTT. Protein: CAWSVRVRELFF.

This clone was detected only a few times. The chain combines TRBV27 with TRBJ1-1, with 9 bases lining up with TRBD1. With 4 bases clipped from V and 1 base from J, the junction kept 10 bases outside the gene matches. CDR3 length: 17 residues. The germline V gene has CDR1 MNHEY and CDR2 SMNVEV (reference sequence). CDR3 loop: CASSSGTGRLGNTEAFF. CDR3 DNA: TGTGCCAGCAGTTCCGGGACAGGGCGGTTAGGGAACACTGAAGCTTTCTTT.

The chain couples TRBV4-1 to TRBJ2-7; tentative D call: TRBD1 (6 bases). Germline V lookup: CDR1 MGHRA, CDR2 YSYEKL. Trimming left V 1 base short and J 2 bases short, with 15 bases between. CDR3 length: 16 residues. Here the CDR3 reads CASSQVSGTLTYEQYF. The CDR3 DNA is TGCGCCAGCAGCCAAGTATCCGGGACATTAACCTACGAGCAGTACTTC.

CDR3 sequence (DNA): TGTGCCAGCACTCGCGTCAACAGGGACGAGCAGTACTTC. Its translation is CASTRVNRDEQYF. This sequence joins TRBV2 and TRBJ2-7; D is possibly TRBD1 (6 bases). The germline CDR1 and CDR2 sequences are SNHLY and FYNNEI. V lost 7 bases and J 5 bases, leaving 15 bases between the germline ends. The CDR3 loop spans 13 amino acids. Supplemented by reference TRBV2 and TRBJ2-7, the full variable domain reads EPEVTQTPSHQVTQMGQEVILRCVPISNHLYFYWYRQILGQKVEFLVSFYNNEISEKSEIFDDQFSVERPDGSNFTLKIRSTKLEDSAMYFCASTRVNRDEQYFGPGTRLTVT.

The chain links TRBV30 to TRBJ2-7; 7 positions agree with TRBD1. The V segment lost 5 bases and the J segment 0 bases; nucleotides outside the gene matches: 4. The CDR3 length is 13 residues. Germline assignment: CDR1 GTSNPN and CDR2 SVGIG (reference sequence). CDR3 loop: CAWDDRASYEQYF. The CDR3 DNA reads TGTGCCTGGGACGACAGGGCCTCCTACGAGCAGTACTTC.

The chain combines TRBV6-5 with TRBJ1-5, with a possible D match to TRBD1 (6 bases). CDR3 length: 14 amino acids. Germline V gene sequence: CDR1 MNHEY, CDR2 SVGAGI. Trimming took off 5 bases at V and 4 bases at J, with 12 bases between the two ends. CDR3 sequence (DNA): TGTGCCAGCAGTCGGACAGTTCAGAATCAGCCCCAGCATTTT. This translates into CASSRTVQNQPQHF.

The chain carries TRBV18 and TRBJ2-1; TRBD1 is a possible D gene (6 bases). The CDR3 is 15 residues long. V was clipped by 2 bases and J by 8 bases, with 16 bases between them. The V gene's germline CDR1 is KGHSH and CDR2 LQKENI. CDR3 nucleotide sequence: TGTGCCAGCTCACCAACCAGGGGCAAAGATGATGAGCAGTTCTTC. Translation gives CASSPTRGKDDEQFF.

The chain carries TRBV2 and TRBJ1-3; 9 nucleotides align to TRBD1. Germline CDR1 and CDR2: SNHLY and FYNNEI. The CDR3 length is 14 residues. V shed 0 bases and J 9 bases; nucleotides not matched to a gene: 3. The CDR3 sequence: CASSEAGQGTTIYF. In nucleotides, the CDR3 is TGTGCCAGCAGTGAAGCAGGACAGGGGACCACCATATATTTT. Based on the CDR3 plus reference TRBV2 and TRBJ1-3, the full variable domain is EPEVTQTPSHQVTQMGQEVILRCVPISNHLYFYWYRQILGQKVEFLVSFYNNEISEKSEIFDDQFSVERPDGSNFTLKIRSTKLEDSAMYFCASSEAGQGTTIYFGEGSWLTVV.

The chain employs TRBV7-2 and TRBJ2-5; 9 nucleotides line up with TRBD2. The CDR3 length is 15 residues. V trimming: 6 bases; J trimming: 1 base; junction bases outside the gene matches: 6. Per the germline V gene, CDR1 is SGHTA and CDR2 is FQGNSA. CDR3: CASSLGLAGQETQYF. CDR3 nucleotide sequence: TGTGCCAGCAGTCTGGGACTAGCCGGCCAAGAGACCCAGTACTTC. Variable domain in full (rest from reference TRBV7-2 and TRBJ2-5): GAGVSQSPSNKVTEKGKDVELRCDPISGHTALYWYRQSLGQGLEFLIYFQGNSAPDKSGLPSDRFSAERTGGSVSTLTIQRTQQEDSAVYLCASSLGLAGQETQYFGPGTRLLVL.

The V call is TRBV30, the J call TRBJ2-2, with a tentative D call TRBD1 (5 bases). The CDR3 extends over 17 amino acids. The V gene's germline CDR1 is GTSNPN and CDR2 SVGIG (reference sequence). Trimming took off 6 bases at V and 1 base at J, with 21 bases between the two ends. CDR3 sequence: CACPEQASVMNTGELFF. The DNA of the CDR3 is TGTGCCTGCCCGGAACAGGCCTCGGTTATGAACACCGGGGAGCTGTTTTTT. Combining the CDR3 with reference TRBV30 and TRBJ2-2 gives the whole variable domain SQTIHQWPATLVQPVGSPLSLECTVEGTSNPNLYWYRQAAGRGLQLLFYSVGIGQISSEVPQNLSASRPQDRQFILSSKKLLLSDSGFYLCACPEQASVMNTGELFFGEGSRLTVL.

The chain recombines TRBV5-4 with TRBJ2-5; 8 nucleotides align to TRBD1. Germline CDR1 reads SGHNT; CDR2 reads YYREEE (reference sequence). The V gene end was trimmed by 1 base and the J gene end by 2 bases; junction bases not matched to a gene: 1. The CDR3 covers 14 residues. CDR3 coding DNA: TGTGCCAGCAGCTTGTACAGGGGGCAAGAGACCCAGTACTTC. Translated: CASSLYRGQETQYF. Based on the CDR3 plus reference TRBV5-4 and TRBJ2-5, the full variable domain is ETGVTQSPTHLIKTRGQQVTLRCSSQSGHNTVSWYQQALGQGPQFIFQYYREEENGRGNFPPRFSGLQFPNYSSELNVNALELDDSALYLCASSLYRGQETQYFGPGTRLLVL.

The rearrangement joins TRBV30 to TRBJ1-1; tentative D call: TRBD1 (6 bases). Trimming took off 5 bases at V and 3 bases at J, with 16 bases between the two ends. The CDR3 totals 14 residues. Germline V gene sequence: CDR1 GTSNPN, CDR2 SVGIG (reference sequence). As DNA, the CDR3 is TGTGCCTGGCTCGACAGGACAGTAGACACTGAAGCTTTCTTT. Its protein is CAWLDRTVDTEAFF.

V gene TRBV4-2 combines with J gene TRBJ2-5; TRBD2 is a possible D gene (5 bases). V was shortened by 1 base and J by 2 bases, with 8 bases between the two germline ends. CDR3 length: 14 amino acids. Per the germline V gene, CDR1 is LGHNA and CDR2 is YNFKEQ. The CDR3 protein is CASSQATRQETQYF. The CDR3 nucleotides read TGTGCCAGCAGCCAAGCTACTAGACAAGAGACCCAGTACTTC.

V gene TRBV13 combines with J gene TRBJ1-5; 9 positions match TRBD1. The CDR3 is made up of 15 amino acids. Per germline, CDR1 PRHDT and CDR2 FYEKMQ (reference sequence). The V segment lost 5 bases and the J segment 6 bases; nucleotides outside the gene matches: 8. In DNA, the CDR3 is TGTGCCAGCAGCCAAGGGGGACAGGGTGGTCAGCCCCAGCATTTT. It codes for CASSQGGQGGQPQHF.

By its share, this clone is medium-sized. The chain combines TRBV7-2 with TRBJ1-1; weak D call: TRBD1 (5 bases). The CDR3 consists of 14 residues. Trimming took off 2 bases at V and 5 bases at J, with 12 bases between the two ends. CDR1 is SGHTA and CDR2 is FQGNSA in the germline V gene. The DNA for the CDR3 is TGTGCCAGCAGCTTACAAGGGGCGCGGACTGAAGCTTTCTTT. This sequence encodes CASSLQGARTEAFF.

The chain links TRBV5-4 to TRBJ2-1; D gene unclear. Per the germline V gene, CDR1 is SGHNT and CDR2 is YYREEE (reference sequence). V was cut by 0 bases and J by 0 bases, with 7 bases left in between. The CDR3 covers 15 residues. The DNA of the CDR3 is TGTGCCAGCAGCTTGGACAGCAACTCCTACAATGAGCAGTTCTTC. The encoded protein is CASSLDSNSYNEQFF.

The chain carries TRBV5-4 and TRBJ1-2, with 10 positions matching TRBD1. In germline, CDR1 is SGHNT, CDR2 YYREEE (reference sequence). V was pared by 6 bases and J by 7 bases, with 12 bases of the junction left unmatched. The CDR3 runs to 15 residues. The CDR3 coding sequence is TGTGCCAGCACTCCTTACAGACAGGGGGCGGGTGGCTACACCTTC. Protein: CASTPYRQGAGGYTF.

This chain joins TRBV7-8 and TRBJ1-4, with D perhaps TRBD1 (6 bases). V was cut by 2 bases and J by 8 bases, with 12 bases left in between. Germline V lookup: CDR1 SGHVS, CDR2 FQNEAQ. The CDR3 loop spans 14 amino acids. The CDR3 DNA sequence: TGTGCCAGCAGCTTAAGGCAGGGGCGAGAAAAACTGTTTTTT. Its translation is CASSLRQGREKLFF.